One sample yielded the 18 T cell receptor delta chains listed below, sequenced in a study of γδ T cells in repeated Plasmodium falciparum infection. Gammadelta T cells were flow-sorted from PBMC into Vgamma9/Vdelta2+ and Vdelta2-negative populations for bulk analysis. TCRdb reran clone calling via CATT on the multiplex PCR reads. This sample has around 52,000 delta-chain clones, with roughly 1.8% found just once. The sequenced material came from gamma-delta T cells from blood. The receptor source for this set is a pool of human donors (malaria-infected and uninfected, not separated).

Concerning this clone: The amino acid sequence in TCRdb belongs to a much larger clone and departs from this DNA's translation at residue 14, likely a sequencing read error; the sequence shown is translated from the DNA. The chain uses TRDV2 and TRDJ1, with 8 bases that match TRDD3. After removal of 0 bases from V and 7 bases from J, the junction contained 33 bases not matched to a gene. This CDR3 contains 23 residues. Germline assignment: CDR1 GEAIGNYY and CDR2 EKD. The CDR3 nucleotides read TGTGCCTGTGACACCGCCCCGGCACGTGGAGTGGGGGATGCGACCTACCTACCTGGTAAACTCATCTTT. Translated, it gives CACDTAPARGVGDATYLPGKLIF.

In its sample, this clone is medium-sized. This specimen includes other DNA sequences encoding the same CDR3. The chain links TRDV1 to TRDJ1; 11 bases are shared with TRDD3. Germline V gives CDR1 TSWWSYY, CDR2 QGS. There are 19 residues in the CDR3. Losses at the gene ends were 1 base for V and 0 bases for J; bases not matched to a gene: 10. The CDR3 protein is CALGERPLGDTVYTDKLIF. As DNA, the CDR3 is TGTGCTCTTGGGGAACGCCCCCTGGGGGATACTGTATACACCGATAAACTCATCTTT.

This clone appeared a few times. A far larger clone is one base from this, pointing to a likely read error. Within the sample, other DNA sequences also encode this same CDR3. The chain carries TRDV1 and TRDJ1; 8 nucleotides line up with TRDD3. The CDR3 contains 19 residues. Germline CDR1 is TSWWSYY and CDR2 is QGS. This CDR3 is CALGESSGYWGYDTDKLIF. In nucleotides, the CDR3 is TGTGCTCTTGGGGAATCCAGCGGCTACTGGGGGTACGACACCGATAAGCTCATCTTT.

Note on this clone: TCRdb attributes to this sequence the protein of a much larger clone, which differs from the DNA translation at residue 18; a read error is likely, and the protein displayed is translated from the DNA. CDR3 coding DNA: TGTGCCTGTGACTCCCCGGGAACTGGGGGATACGCGGGATGGGACACCCGACGGATGTTTTTC. Translating gives CACDSPGTGGYAGWDTRRMFF. The V call is TRDV2, the J call TRDJ3; TRDD3 aligns across 13 bases. The CDR3 spans 21 residues. Germline CDR1 GEAIGNYY, CDR2 EKD.

This clone was counted only a few times. TCRdb lists the protein of a much larger clone for this DNA, which differs at residue 9, so this is likely a read error; the protein given here is translated from the DNA itself. The chain joins TRDV1 to TRDJ1; 8 positions agree with TRDD3. J gave up 1 base and V 3 bases, and 22 bases lay outside the gene matches. Germline V lookup: CDR1 TSWWSYY, CDR2 QGS. The CDR3 extends over 21 amino acids. CDR3 region: CALGDPLPALLGVLLTDKLIF. The DNA of the CDR3 is TGTGCTCTTGGGGACCCCCTTCCAGCATTACTGGGGGTTTTACTCACCGATAAACTCATCTTT.

The table lists this clone with many counts. The amino acid sequence in TCRdb belongs to a much larger clone and departs from this DNA's translation at residue 4, likely a sequencing read error; the sequence shown is translated from the DNA. The rearrangement links TRDV3 to TRDJ1; 8 positions match TRDD2. This CDR3 is built from 17 residues. Germline CDR1 reads TVYSNPD; CDR2 reads GDNSRS (reference sequence). V lost 0 bases to trimming and J lost 0 bases; unmatched junction nucleotides: 12. The CDR3 nucleotides read TGTGCCTTTAGACTTCCTACTCATAGATTGTACACCGATAAACTCATCTTT. Translation: CAFRLPTHRLYTDKLIF.

This clone was detected ten times or more. A far larger clone is only one base removed, so a read error is likely. Other DNA sequences in this sample translate to the same CDR3. This chain uses TRDV1 with TRDJ1; 9 positions agree with TRDD3. In the absence of a J gene in TCRdb, the DNA was matched to germline to assign it here. Germline V CDR1 and CDR2: TSWWSYY, QGS. CDR3 length: 20 amino acids. CDR3 sequence (DNA): TGTGCTCTTGGGGAGGCTAGGAGGCTGGGGGATCCTTGGTACACCGACAAACTCATCTTT. It codes for CALGEARRLGDPWYTDKLIF.

In the case of this clone: It is likely a read error: a sequence one base away is far more abundant. The identical CDR3 is also encoded by other nucleotide sequences in the sample. J is TRDJ1 and V is TRDV2; TRDD3 aligns across 8 bases. The germline gives CDR1 GEAIGNYY, CDR2 EKD. The CDR3 covers 29 residues. The V and J ends lost 3 bases and 0 bases, in that order; junction bases with no gene match: 47. Here the CDR3 DNA reads TGTGCCTGTGACCCTGCCTTCCGGCCGAATGGAGTAGAGCCCTTACTGGGGGCCGACGCTGACCTATACACCGATAAACTCATCTTT. This codes for CACDPAFRPNGVEPLLGADADLYTDKLIF.

Remarks on this clone: This DNA's translation differs at residue 7 from TCRdb's protein, which comes from a much larger clone; a read error is likely, and the protein shown is translated from the DNA. The chain recombines TRDV1 with TRDJ1, with D perhaps assigned TRDD2 or TRDD3 (8 bases each). In the absence of a J gene in TCRdb, the DNA was matched to germline to assign it here. The CDR3 has 23 amino acids. The V gene's germline CDR1 is TSWWSYY and CDR2 QGS. This chain's CDR3 is CALGELAFLISPVSGDTADKLIF. The DNA of the CDR3 is TGTGCTCTTGGAGAACTCGCCTTCCTAATTTCACCCGTCAGTGGGGATACAGCCGATAAACTCATCTTT.

This clone was seen at least ten times. A read error is the likely source, as a far larger clone sits one nucleotide away. This CDR3 is also generated by other DNA sequences in the sample. The chain has TRDV1 and TRDJ1; D is possibly TRDD3 (6 bases). The germline CDR1 and CDR2 sequences are TSWWSYY and QGS. V dropped 9 bases and J dropped 1 base, with 21 bases sitting between them. The CDR3 is 16 amino acids. This CDR3 reads CALEEAGVGVTDKLIF. In DNA, the CDR3 is TGTGCTCTGGAGGAGGCAGGGGTGGGGGTCACCGATAAACTCATCTTT.

This clone has only a few counts. TCRdb shows a much larger clone's protein in place of this DNA's translation, and the two differ at residue 7, likely through a read error; the protein shown is translated from the DNA. The rearrangement links TRDV1 to TRDJ1; 7 nucleotides align to TRDD3. Assignment of the J gene here rests on matching the DNA to germline, because TCRdb gives none. Germline CDR1 and CDR2: TSWWSYY and QGS. The CDR3 is made up of 20 amino acids. J lost 0 bases, V lost 2 bases, and 18 bases had no gene match. CDR3 amino acids: CALGENQLYHWGLHTDKLIF. The CDR3 region has the DNA TGTGCTCTTGGGGAAAACCAGCTCTACCACTGGGGACTCCACACCGATAAACTCATCTTT.

In its sample, this clone was seen many times. The rearrangement joins TRDV1 to TRDJ1; D gene uncertain. Trimming stripped 7 bases from V and 7 bases from J, with 25 bases between. CDR1 and CDR2 (germline): TSWWSYY, QGS. The CDR3 runs 16 residues. The CDR3 nucleotides read TGTGCTCTTGTCCCAGGGGCCCCTTATAGCCTCGGTAAACTCATCTTT. Protein product: CALVPGAPYSLGKLIF.

A word on this clone: This likely traces to a read error, being one base from a far larger clone. This CDR3 is also generated by other DNA sequences in the sample. This chain links TRDV1 with TRDJ1; TRDD3 aligns across 10 bases. The V segment lost 4 bases and the J segment 0 bases; nucleotides outside the gene matches: 20. The CDR3 sequence is 21 residues long. The germline gives CDR1 TSWWSYY, CDR2 QGS. The CDR3 nucleotides are TGTGCTCTTGGGGGGCCTACGGGCACTGGGGGATCACTCTCTTACACCGATAAACTCATCTTT. Translation: CALGGPTGTGGSLSYTDKLIF.

In the case of this clone: Translating this DNA gives a protein that differs at residue 12 from the TCRdb one, which belongs to a much larger clone; a read error is likely, and the protein shown is this translation. This chain joins TRDV3 and TRDJ1; D may be TRDD3 (6 bases). The CDR3 is 14 residues long. Germline CDR1 TVYSNPD, CDR2 GDNSRS (reference sequence). The CDR3 nucleotides read TGTGCCTTTAATCGGGGATGGAGGGATATTAAACCCATCTTT. Translating it yields CAFNRGWRDIKPIF.

There are a few counts of this clone. The protein that TCRdb holds for this DNA derives from a much larger clone and differs from the translated DNA at residue 3, which likely indicates a read error; the protein shown here is translated from the DNA. V gene TRDV1 combines with J gene TRDJ1; D is perhaps TRDD2 or TRDD3 (8 bases each). The V gene's germline CDR1 is TSWWSYY and CDR2 QGS. The CDR3 consists of 18 residues. This chain's CDR3 is CAIGDPPSYETGGYKLIF. CDR3 coding DNA: TGTGCTATTGGGGATCCGCCTTCCTATGAGACTGGGGGGTATAAACTCATCTTT.

Concerning this clone: The translation of this DNA and the TCRdb protein of a much larger clone differ at residue 17, probably owing to a read error; the protein shown here is translated from the DNA. The V gene call is TRDV1, and the J gene call is absent; TRDD3, the table's D call, was not compared with the DNA. CDR1 and CDR2 from the germline V gene are TSWWSYY and QGS. The CDR3 totals 19 residues. DNA of the CDR3: TGTGCTCTTGGACGGGATCGTCCACGTACTGGGGGATACGCCGATAAACACATCTTT. This encodes CALGRDRPRTGGYADKHIF.

This chain links TRDV1 with TRDJ1, with 12 bases matching TRDD3. TCRdb lists no J gene, so it was determined here by aligning the DNA to germline. CDR1 and CDR2 (germline): TSWWSYY, QGS. This CDR3 region has 27 residues. The trim removed 7 bases at V and 3 bases at J, leaving 42 bases unmatched. The CDR3, as DNA: TGTGCTCTTGCTAATGGTGGATCCCAAAGGGACGAAACTGGGGGATACTCCTGGACGAGAGGGTCCGATAAACTCATCTTT. Its protein product is CALANGGSQRDETGGYSWTRGSDKLIF.

This clone was found many times. This likely reflects a read error, since a far larger clone is one base away. Other DNA sequences of this sample code for an identical CDR3. The chain has TRDV3 and TRDJ1, with D possibly matching TRDD3 (6 bases). CDR3 length: 15 amino acids. Germline CDR1 and CDR2: TVYSNPD and GDNSRS (reference sequence). Trimming removed 5 bases from V and 4 bases from J, with 23 bases in between. The CDR3 DNA reads TGTGCCAGTACGGGGGGGAGGATTAGACACGATAAACTCATCTTT. Translation: CASTGGRIRHDKLIF.